These 10 T cell receptor beta chains came from one sample sequenced in a study of OX40 agonist ivuxolimab in advanced cancers. Repertoires were generated with immunoSEQ multiplex PCR, while TCRdb's copy carries only in-frame clones and drops some. The sample includes tens of thousands of clones, 89% of them seen just once. The source material was CD4+ or CD8+ T cells sorted from blood, sampled in a trial of the OX40 agonist ivuxolimab. The receptors originated from an adult with an advanced solid tumor such as melanoma, head and neck, liver or kidney cancer.

In DNA, the CDR3 is TGCGCCAGCAGCGCAACGGGACAGGCCTACGAGCAGTACTTC. The encoded protein is CASSATGQAYEQYF. The rearrangement uses TRBV5-1 and TRBJ2-7; 8 bases align to TRBD1. The CDR3 has 14 residues. Germline trimming cut 4 bases from V and 2 bases from J; bases unmatched to any gene: 5. Germline V gives CDR1 SGHRS, CDR2 YFSETQ. Full variable domain (remainder filled in from reference TRBV5-1 and TRBJ2-7): KAGVTQTPRYLIKTRGQQVTLSCSPISGHRSVSWYQQTPGQGLQFLFEYFSETQRNKGNFPGRFSGRQFSNSRSEMNVSTLELGDSALYLCASSATGQAYEQYFGPGTRLTVT.

This chain uses TRBV28 with TRBJ1-1, with 8 bases lining up with TRBD1. Germline V gene lookup returns CDR1 MDHEN and CDR2 SYDVKM. Trimming removed 7 bases from V and 8 bases from J; junction bases left unmatched: 6. The CDR3 contains 12 residues. CDR3 bases: TGTGCCAGCACAATCCGGGACAGGGAAGCTTTCTTT. Its protein is CASTIRDREAFF.

The CDR3 is CASSFLWGESHRDTQYF. CDR3 in DNA: TGTGCCAGCAGTTTCCTGTGGGGGGAGTCCCACCGGGATACGCAGTATTTT. V is TRBV27 and J is TRBJ2-3; tentatively, D is TRBD2 (6 bases). The CDR3 runs 17 residues. The germline V and J ends were trimmed by 3 bases and 6 bases, with 22 bases remaining between them. Germline V gene data show CDR1 as MNHEY and CDR2 as SMNVEV (reference sequence).

This chain connects TRBV6-6 to TRBJ1-1; D gene ambiguous. The CDR3 sequence is 16 residues long. Trimming cost V 3 bases and J 0 bases, with 14 bases left between them. Germline CDR1 and CDR2: MNHNY and SVGAGI (reference sequence). CDR3 protein: CASSYPRNALNTEAFF. The CDR3 region has the DNA TGTGCCAGCAGTTATCCCCGGAATGCGTTGAACACTGAAGCTTTCTTT.

The chain links TRBV19 to TRBJ2-7; tentatively, D is TRBD2 (6 bases). The CDR3 has 16 residues. Germline V gives CDR1 LNHDA, CDR2 SQIVND (reference sequence). Trimming removed 3 bases at V and 5 bases at J, with 20 bases between. CDR3 sequence (DNA): TGTGCCAGTAGTATTAATCGGGATCCCGAGCGGGACGAGCAGTACTTC. Translated, it gives CASSINRDPERDEQYF.

The chain links TRBV4-3 to TRBJ2-2, with TRBD1 matching 10 bases. CDR3 length: 16 residues. V lost 0 bases to trimming and J lost 6 bases; unmatched junction nucleotides: 4. Germline lookup yields CDR1 LGHNA and CDR2 YSLEER. DNA of the CDR3: TGCGCCAGCAGCCAAGAGTCTGGACAGGGGGCCGGGGAGCTGTTTTTT. It is translated as CASSQESGQGAGELFF.

A single count supports this clone. The rearrangement links TRBV4-1 to TRBJ1-6; tentative D call: TRBD1 (6 bases). Germline-derived CDR1 and CDR2 are MGHRA and YSYEKL. The length of the CDR3 is 16 residues. Trimming stripped 3 bases from V and 10 bases from J, with 19 bases between. The CDR3 sequence: CASSHSSDSRESPLHF. The CDR3 DNA is TGCGCCAGCAGCCATTCTTCGGACAGTAGGGAATCACCCCTCCACTTT.

The chain carries TRBV7-2 and TRBJ2-7, with TRBD2 as a possible D gene (6 bases). Trimming took off 2 bases at V and 2 bases at J, with 16 bases between the two ends. Germline V CDR1 and CDR2: SGHTA, FQGNSA. The CDR3 spans 16 residues. The CDR3 loop is CASSLMSGTAAYEQYF. The CDR3 region has the DNA TGTGCCAGCAGCTTAATGTCTGGGACTGCCGCCTACGAGCAGTACTTC.

V and J are TRBV5-6 and TRBJ1-1, with D tentatively TRBD1 (5 bases). The CDR3 contains 14 residues. Trimming left V 6 bases short and J 4 bases short, with 16 bases between. CDR1 and CDR2 (germline): SGHDT, YYEEEE. The CDR3 sequence is CASTGDGDSTEAFF. The CDR3 DNA reads as TGTGCCAGCACGGGGGACGGGGACTCCACTGAAGCTTTCTTT.

This chain uses TRBV5-1 with TRBJ2-3; no clear D. The CDR3 is 13 residues long. CDR1 SGHRS and CDR2 YFSETQ come from the germline V gene. The V end lost 0 bases, the J end lost 11 bases, and 13 bases lay between the germline ends. The CDR3 nucleotides are TGCGCCAGCAGCTTGGATTCACCCGTCGGGCAGTATTTT. The encoded protein is CASSLDSPVGQYF. The complete variable domain, with remaining parts taken from reference TRBV5-1 and TRBJ2-3, reads KAGVTQTPRYLIKTRGQQVTLSCSPISGHRSVSWYQQTPGQGLQFLFEYFSETQRNKGNFPGRFSGRQFSNSRSEMNVSTLELGDSALYLCASSLDSPVGQYFGPGTRLTVL.